This is a list of T cell receptor beta chains from one sample in a study of T cell responses to AZD1222 COVID-19 vaccine. The table came from immunoSEQ multiplex PCR; TCRdb's copy has only in-frame clones and leaves some out. The data show 95,000 to 130,000 clones, 93% seen once. The sequences come from peripheral blood, collected on day 0 of AZD1222 vaccination. The source is an adult in good health. Both conserved end residues are part of each CDR3. The D gene is left open where the match is weak. Clone size, where shown, is once, few, many, or a class for clones that have expanded.

CDR3nt	CDR3aa	j_gene	abundance	v_gene	d_gene
TGTGCCAGCAGTCCCCGGACTGTTCAAGGCCGGCCCCAGCATTTT	CASSPRTVQGRPQHF	TRBJ1-5	once	TRBV25-1	NA
TGTGCCAGCGACCCGGGGGGAACCACAGATACGCAGTATTTT	CASDPGGTTDTQYF	TRBJ2-3	few	TRBV28	TRBD2
TGTGCCAGCAGACCTGACCCTAGCAATCAGCCCCAGCATTTT	CASRPDPSNQPQHF	TRBJ1-5	once	TRBV2	NA
TGCGCCAGCAGCGCGGTACTAGCGGCCGCCCCCAATGAGCAGTTCTTC	CASSAVLAAAPNEQFF	TRBJ2-1	once	TRBV5-1	TRBD2
TGTGCCAGCAGCTCGAGAGAAGGAGAGAACACTGAAGCTTTCTTT	CASSSREGENTEAFF	TRBJ1-1	NA	TRBV6-5	NA
TGTGCCAGCAGCTTAAATCAGGCCTACAATGAGCAGTTCTTC	CASSLNQAYNEQFF	TRBJ2-1	NA	TRBV11-3	NA
TGTGCCAGCAGCATATGGGACAGGGGCCAGGCTTTCTTT	CASSIWDRGQAFF	TRBJ1-1	NA	TRBV5-8	TRBD1
TGTGCCAGCAGTCCAAACAGGGCCCCGAGCTCCTATAATTCACCCCTCCACTTT	CASSPNRAPSSYNSPLHF	TRBJ1-6	NA	TRBV27	NA
TGTGCCAGCAGCACCGACAGAGACACTGAAGCTTTCTTT	CASSTDRDTEAFF	TRBJ1-1	once	TRBV2	NA
TGTGCCAGCAGCTGGGGACAGGGGGTGTCAGATACGCAGTATTTT	CASSWGQGVSDTQYF	TRBJ2-3	NA	TRBV7-3	TRBD1
TGTGCCAGCAGGCGAGCGGGAGGGCCCTACGAGCAGTACTTC	CASRRAGGPYEQYF	TRBJ2-7	NA	TRBV27	TRBD2
TGTGCCAGCAGCTTGGGGCAAATCAATGAGCAGTTCTTC	CASSLGQINEQFF	TRBJ2-1	few	TRBV7-7	NA
TGTGCCAGCAGTACCATCGTGGCTAGCGGGTTAGGCGATACGCAGTATTTT	CASSTIVASGLGDTQYF	TRBJ2-3	NA	TRBV28	TRBD2
TGTGCCAGCAGCTTGTTATCCAGGGAGGACACTGAAGCTTTCTTT	CASSLLSREDTEAFF	TRBJ1-1	NA	TRBV5-8	NA
TGTGCCAGCAGCTCAGCGGACAGCGGGAGAAGGGGCTACACCTTC	CASSSADSGRRGYTF	TRBJ1-2	NA	TRBV11-1	NA
TGTGCCAGCAGTCAAAGTCCCTTACAGTTTGGGGGTAACGAGCAGTACTTC	CASSQSPLQFGGNEQYF	TRBJ2-7	NA	TRBV7-9	NA
TGTGCCAGCTCTGGACAGGGCTCTGGAAACACCATATATTTT	CASSGQGSGNTIYF	TRBJ1-3	NA	TRBV2	TRBD1
TGCGCCAGCAGGGCGGGAGGGCAGTTCGAGCAGTACTTC	CASRAGGQFEQYF	TRBJ2-7	NA	TRBV5-1	TRBD2
TGTGCCAGCAGCTCCCTACTAGCGGGCTCTAGCACAGATACGCAGTATTTT	CASSSLLAGSSTDTQYF	TRBJ2-3	NA	TRBV4-2	TRBD2
TGTGCCTGGAGTGTTCAGGGGACCACTGAAGCTTTCTTT	CAWSVQGTTEAFF	TRBJ1-1	few	TRBV30	NA
TGTGCCAGCAGACAGGACAGGACCCGAGCTAACTATGGCTACACCTTC	CASRQDRTRANYGYTF	TRBJ1-2	NA	TRBV28	TRBD1
TGTGCCAGCAGTTCGGGACAGTGGGGCTACACCTTC	CASSSGQWGYTF	TRBJ1-2	NA	TRBV7-3	TRBD1
TGTGCCAGCAGCCCCATCTACCCGGAGGCGGATACGCAGTATTTT	CASSPIYPEADTQYF	TRBJ2-3	NA	TRBV4-2	NA
TGTGCCAGCAGCTCGACAGGGCAAGTCATCTCTGGAAACACCATATATTTT	CASSSTGQVISGNTIYF	TRBJ1-3	once	TRBV7-8	TRBD1
TGCGCCAGCAGCAACAGGGGAACCTCCCCCAATCAGCCCCAGCATTTT	CASSNRGTSPNQPQHF	TRBJ1-5	NA	TRBV23-1	TRBD1
TGTGCCAGCAGGGAACAGGGGGCTGTTAGTTACACTGAAGCTTTCTTT	CASREQGAVSYTEAFF	TRBJ1-1	NA	TRBV9	TRBD1
TGTGCCAGCAGTTTAGGGGAAAAACTGTTTTTT	CASSLGEKLFF	TRBJ1-4	NA	TRBV28	NA
TGTGCCAGCAGCCCGGCGAGGGGGCAGGGCTACACCTTC	CASSPARGQGYTF	TRBJ1-2	NA	TRBV7-2	TRBD1
TGTGCCAGCAGCATGCGCGCCGGGACAGGGAAGTACCAAGAGACCCAGTACTTC	CASSMRAGTGKYQETQYF	TRBJ2-5	once	TRBV7-9	TRBD1
TGTGCCAGCAGCGCGCTAGCGGGGGCGGGTGAGCAGTACTTC	CASSALAGAGEQYF	TRBJ2-7	NA	TRBV3-1/TRBV3-2	TRBD2
TGTGCCAGTCCCCGGACTAGCGGGAAATATGTTAATGAGCAGTTCTTC	CASPRTSGKYVNEQFF	TRBJ2-1	NA	TRBV2	TRBD2
TGTGCCTGGAGGCCTTTTGGTATCCCGTCCTACAATGAGCAGTTCTTC	CAWRPFGIPSYNEQFF	TRBJ2-1	NA	TRBV30	NA
TGTGCCAGCAGTGGGGGGGGATACTGGAGTCAGCCCCAGCATTTT	CASSGGGYWSQPQHF	TRBJ1-5	NA	TRBV28	NA
TGTGCCAGCAGGCCGACAAGCTCCTATAATTCACCCCTCCACTTT	CASRPTSSYNSPLHF	TRBJ1-6	NA	TRBV27	NA
TGTGCCAGCAGCTTAGCGGGACACTATAACACTGAAGCTTTCTTT	CASSLAGHYNTEAFF	TRBJ1-1	NA	TRBV7-8	NA
TGTGCCAGCAGTCCCCAGGGACAGAGCACAGATACGCAGTATTTT	CASSPQGQSTDTQYF	TRBJ2-3	NA	TRBV6-5	TRBD1
TGCAGTGCTAGTAGCGGGAGTGGATACGAGCAGTACTTC	CSASSGSGYEQYF	TRBJ2-7	once	TRBV20-1	TRBD2
TGTGCCAGCTGTCCAGGCCCGGACAGCTTACAAACCTACGAGCAGTACTTC	CASCPGPDSLQTYEQYF	TRBJ2-7	medium-sized	TRBV28	NA
TGTGCCAGCAGTGAGACCCGAGACACAGATACGCAGTATTTT	CASSETRDTDTQYF	TRBJ2-3	NA	TRBV6-4	NA
TGTGCCAGCAGCGCCTCATCCACAGGGGGGGGCTCCAGTTTCTACACCTTC	CASSASSTGGGSSFYTF	TRBJ1-2	NA	TRBV9	TRBD1
TGTGCCAGTAGCCGGACTAGCGGGACCGACCTTCGCAATGAGCAGTTCTTC	CASSRTSGTDLRNEQFF	TRBJ2-1	NA	TRBV19	TRBD2
TGTGCCAGTAGTATGGGAGACAGGGGTCGCATGAACACTGAAGCTTTCTTT	CASSMGDRGRMNTEAFF	TRBJ1-1	NA	TRBV19	TRBD1
TGTGCCAGCAGCTTAGTAGGGCGCCGGTTCTTC	CASSLVGRRFF	TRBJ2-1	NA	TRBV11-2	NA
TGTGCCAGCAGCATCGGAAGCTCCTACAATGAGCAGTTCTTC	CASSIGSSYNEQFF	TRBJ2-1	NA	TRBV28	NA
TGCGCCAGCAACGGGGGGGATGAGCAGTTCTTC	CASNGGDEQFF	TRBJ2-1	once	TRBV10-2	TRBD2
TGTGCCAGCAGTCCTGAAACAGGAGTCGGAGGCTACACCTTC	CASSPETGVGGYTF	TRBJ1-2	NA	TRBV27	NA
TGTGCCAGTAGTAACGACAGGGGGCTAACGAACACTGAAGCTTTCTTT	CASSNDRGLTNTEAFF	TRBJ1-1	NA	TRBV19	TRBD1
TGTGCCAGCAGCTTGGGGTTCGGACTAGCGGCCCATGAGCAGTTCTTC	CASSLGFGLAAHEQFF	TRBJ2-1	NA	TRBV5-4	TRBD2
TGTGCCAGCAGCTTATTAGCGGGAGTCGAGGGTGAGCAGTTCTTC	CASSLLAGVEGEQFF	TRBJ2-1	NA	TRBV7-3	TRBD2
TGTGCCAGCAGCTTTACAGGGGCCAACTATGGCTACACCTTC	CASSFTGANYGYTF	TRBJ1-2	NA	TRBV5-4	TRBD1
TGTGCTAGTGGTTTGGGGAGGACAGGGAGGAACACTGAAGCTTTCTTT	CASGLGRTGRNTEAFF	TRBJ1-1	NA	TRBV12-5	TRBD1